This TCR beta chain was retrieved from a study of T-cell reconstitution after alpha-beta-depleted transplantation in children. Molecular barcoding with unique molecular identifiers was used for the TCRbeta library. One entry per CDR3 protein results from TCRdb running MiXCR on the PCR reads. The table has approximately 93,000 distinct CDR3 sequences, roughly 7.7% seen once. Ten or more counts support this clonotype. The CDR3 extends over 14 amino acids. In germline, CDR1 is DFQATT, CDR2 SNEGSKA (reference sequence). V shed 6 bases and J shed 4 bases, with 13 bases lying between them. The sequence came from a human donor who donated a stem cell graft to a child with congenital amegakaryocytic thrombocytopenia. This chain connects TRBV20-1 to TRBJ2-6; the D gene is possibly TRBD1 (5 bases). Sequencing was performed on PBMCs from the stem cell graft donor, taken from the stem cell graft. As DNA, the CDR3 is TGCAGTGCAGGAAGGGGTCCCGGGGCCAACGTCCTGACTTTC. Translation: CSAGRGPGANVLTF.